Shown below are 16 T cell receptor beta chains from a single sample sequenced in a study of cytomegalovirus exposure and HLA in healthy donors. With 60 Vbeta and 13 Jbeta primers, the PCR was carried out. The repertoire was sequenced with immunoSEQ multiplex PCR; TCRdb's copy has only in-frame clones and lacks some. Of under 140,000 clones in the sample, roughly 80% were seen once. Sequencing was performed on PBMCs. All receptors come from a woman in her twenties or thirties in good health and CMV-seronegative.

The rearrangement links TRBV7-9 to TRBJ2-2, with 7 bases lining up with TRBD1. CDR3 length: 15 amino acids. Germline values: CDR1 SEHNR, CDR2 FQNEAQ (reference sequence). Losses at the gene ends were 1 base for V and 1 base for J; bases not matched to a gene: 0. The DNA for the CDR3 is TGTGCCAGCAGCTTAGGGACAGGGAACACCGGGGAGCTGTTTTTT. As protein: CASSLGTGNTGELFF.

This clone has only a few counts. The rearrangement links TRBV6-5 to TRBJ1-3; 9 bases match TRBD1. This CDR3 has 14 residues. CDR1 and CDR2 (germline): MNHEY, SVGAGI. The V gene end was trimmed by 8 bases and the J gene end by 0 bases; junction bases not matched to a gene: 2. CDR3: CASLDRGSGNTIYF. DNA of the CDR3: TGTGCCAGCCTGGACAGGGGCTCTGGAAACACCATATATTTT.

This sequence joins TRBV6-5 and TRBJ2-1; a weak D match, TRBD2 (6 bases). This CDR3 contains 15 residues. CDR1 is MNHEY and CDR2 is SVGAGI in the germline V gene. Trimming shortened V by 6 bases and J by 5 bases, and 17 bases separated the two germline ends. CDR3 region: CASSRNRDFDNEQFF. The CDR3 nucleotides are TGTGCCAGCAGCCGAAACCGGGACTTCGACAATGAGCAGTTCTTC.

The rearrangement joins TRBV30 to TRBJ2-7; TRBD1 aligns across 10 bases. Losses at the gene ends were 3 bases for V and 3 bases for J; bases not matched to a gene: 5. Per the germline V gene, CDR1 is GTSNPN and CDR2 is SVGIG (reference sequence). CDR3 length: 14 residues. The CDR3 spells CAWRDRTGGYEQYF. The CDR3 DNA is TGTGCCTGGAGAGACAGGACAGGGGGCTACGAGCAGTACTTC.

The chain recombines TRBV6-1 with TRBJ2-7; D perhaps matches TRBD1 (6 bases). The germline V and J ends were trimmed by 4 bases and 4 bases, with 8 bases remaining between them. The germline gives CDR1 MNHNS, CDR2 SASEGT. CDR3 size: 12 residues. This CDR3 is CASSGTVYEQYF. DNA of the CDR3: TGTGCCAGCAGTGGGACAGTTTACGAGCAGTACTTC.

The J gene is TRBJ1-2, the V gene TRBV18; D may be TRBD1 (5 bases). Trimming took 6 bases from V and 2 from J, leaving 10 bases between them. The CDR3 covers 13 residues. Germline lookup yields CDR1 KGHSH and CDR2 LQKENI. The CDR3 loop is CASSPDTNYGYTF. CDR3 coding DNA: TGTGCCAGCTCTCCGGACACGAACTATGGCTACACCTTC.

This clone was observed a single time. The chain has TRBV25-1 and TRBJ1-5; D possibly corresponds to TRBD1 (5 bases). V lost 6 bases and J 4 bases, leaving 10 bases between the germline ends. The CDR3 totals 13 residues. Germline V gene lookup returns CDR1 MGHDK and CDR2 SYGVNS. The CDR3 region is CASSSGFNQPQHF. As DNA, the CDR3 is TGTGCCAGCAGCTCAGGGTTTAATCAGCCCCAGCATTTT.

This clone has just a few counts. This chain uses TRBV10-3 with TRBJ2-5, with a possible D match to TRBD2 (5 bases). The J call is in doubt because the DNA end fits TRBJ2-7 better. Germline V gene data show CDR1 as ENHRY and CDR2 as SYGVKD. The CDR3 runs 14 residues. The CDR3: CAISGGLPSYEQYF. The CDR3 nucleotides are TGTGCCATCAGTGGCGGACTTCCCTCCTACGAGCAGTACTTC.

The chain links TRBV11-2 to TRBJ1-3; D not resolved. Per germline, CDR1 SGHAT and CDR2 FQNNGV. V was cut by 6 bases and J by 0 bases, with 9 bases left in between. CDR3 length: 14 residues. CDR3 coding DNA: TGTGCCAGCAGAGAACCGGTCTCTGGAAACACCATATATTTT. Protein product: CASREPVSGNTIYF.

This clone was seen more than once but under ten times. The chain employs TRBV4-3 and TRBJ1-5, with D hard to call. The CDR3 extends over 15 amino acids. Germline CDR1 reads LGHNA; CDR2 reads YSLEER. Trimming left V 0 bases short and J 3 bases short, with 9 bases between. The CDR3 protein is CASSQEPQDNQPQHF. DNA for the CDR3: TGCGCCAGCAGCCAAGAACCCCAGGACAATCAGCCCCAGCATTTT.

This clone was recorded once. V and J are TRBV5-4 and TRBJ2-7; 7 bases match TRBD1. Looked up from germline, CDR1 is SGHNT and CDR2 is YYREEE (reference sequence). Trimming cost V 1 base and J 0 bases; bases outside gene matches: 4. This CDR3 has 15 amino acids. The CDR3: CASSLTDRHSYEQYF. The CDR3 nucleotides read TGTGCCAGCAGCTTGACGGACAGGCACTCCTACGAGCAGTACTTC.

Worth noting for this clone: A read error may produce the germline difference seen at one junction end. V and J are TRBV30 and TRBJ2-7; 12 positions match TRBD1. This CDR3 comprises 13 residues. Germline V gene sequence: CDR1 GTSNPN, CDR2 SVGIG (reference sequence). The CDR3 reads CAWAGTGGHEQDF. DNA for the CDR3: TGTGCCTGGGCCGGGACAGGGGGCCACGAGCAGGACTTC. Full variable domain (missing parts from reference TRBV30 and TRBJ2-7): SQTIHQWPATLVQPVGSPLSLECTVEGTSNPNLYWYRQAAGRGLQLLFYSVGIGQISSEVPQNLSASRPQDRQFILSSKKLLLSDSGFYLCAWAGTGGHEQDFGPGTRLTVT.

This chain uses TRBV11-2 with TRBJ2-2, with 7 bases aligning to TRBD2. Losses at the gene ends were 4 bases for V and 7 bases for J; bases not matched to a gene: 0. CDR1 SGHAT and CDR2 FQNNGV come from the germline V gene. The CDR3 runs to 12 residues. CDR3 sequence (DNA): TGTGCCAGCAGCTGGGGGGGCGGGGAGCTGTTTTTT. It codes for CASSWGGGELFF.

This clone was seen once. The chain is built from TRBV28 and TRBJ2-7, with 8 bases fitting TRBD2. V dropped 2 bases and J dropped 2; count of bases not matched to a gene: 2. Germline CDR1 reads MDHEN; CDR2 reads SYDVKM. The CDR3 is 14 amino acids. CDR3 in DNA: TGTGCCAGCAGTTTAGTGCGGGAGGCCTACGAGCAGTACTTC. Its protein product is CASSLVREAYEQYF. Complete variable domain (other parts from reference TRBV28 and TRBJ2-7): DVKVTQSSRYLVKRTGEKVFLECVQDMDHENMFWYRQDPGLGLRLIYFSYDVKMKEKGDIPEGYSVSREKKERFSLILESASTNQTSMYLCASSLVREAYEQYFGPGTRLTVT.

This chain connects TRBV9 to TRBJ2-7; a weak D match, TRBD1 (6 bases). CDR3 length equals 14 residues. V dropped 3 bases and J dropped 0 bases, with 10 bases sitting between them. The germline V gene has CDR1 SGDLS and CDR2 YYNGEE. CDR3 amino acids: CASSADRSSYEQYF. The CDR3 coding sequence is TGTGCCAGCAGCGCCGACAGGAGCTCCTACGAGCAGTACTTC.

The V and J genes are TRBV30 and TRBJ1-1, with D possibly being TRBD1 (5 bases). The germline V and J ends were trimmed by 4 bases and 2 bases, with 17 bases remaining between them. The germline CDR1 and CDR2 sequences are GTSNPN and SVGIG (reference sequence). The length of the CDR3 is 15 residues. The CDR3 spells CAWIPLGLGNTEAFF. CDR3 nucleotide sequence: TGTGCCTGGATTCCGCTGGGGCTGGGTAACACTGAAGCTTTCTTT.